The 4 T cell receptor beta chains presented below share a single source sample, sequenced in a study of blood T cell repertoires in COVID-19. Clones were sequenced by immunoSEQ multiplex PCR, and TCRdb holds only the in-frame ones, with some missing. The sample shows about 400,000 clones, 89% of them seen only once. Sequenced material: peripheral blood. Source of these receptors: a man aged 40-50 years with acute or convalescent COVID-19.

The chain joins TRBV21-1 to TRBJ2-7; the D call in the table, TRBD2, was not verified against the DNA. TRBV21-1 is flagged as a pseudogene. This CDR3 comprises 17 residues. The CDR3 sequence is CASSKDNRWGVEYEQYF. For the CDR3, the DNA is TGTGCCAGCAGCAAAGACAATCGCTGGGGGGTTGAATACGAGCAGTACTTC.

The chain joins TRBV19 to TRBJ2-1; D call uncertain. Trimming pared 8 bases from V and 0 bases from J, leaving 11 bases between. Germline V CDR1 and CDR2: LNHDA, SQIVND (reference sequence). The CDR3 consists of 14 residues. CDR3 sequence reads: CASRSQSSYNEQFF. The CDR3 DNA follows: TGTGCCAGTCGGAGCCAAAGCTCCTACAATGAGCAGTTCTTC. Drawing the rest from reference TRBV19 and TRBJ2-1, the complete variable domain is DGGITQSPKYLFRKEGQNVTLSCEQNLNHDAMYWYRQDPGQGLRLIYYSQIVNDFQKGDIAEGYSVSREKKESFPLTVTSAQKNPTAFYLCASRSQSSYNEQFFGPGTRLTVL.

V and J are TRBV11-2 and TRBJ2-3, with TRBD1 matching 7 bases. CDR3 length: 14 amino acids. V shed 5 bases, J shed 1 base, and the junction held 3 bases outside the gene matches. Per the germline V gene, CDR1 is SGHAT and CDR2 is FQNNGV. The CDR3 DNA reads TGTGCCAGCAGCCGACAGGGTGGCACAGATACGCAGTATTTT. Encoded protein: CASSRQGGTDTQYF.

The V gene is TRBV5-1, the J gene TRBJ2-3; perhaps TRBD2 as D (5 bases). Germline CDR1 is SGHRS and CDR2 is YFSETQ. The CDR3 sequence is 15 residues long. Trimming left V 4 bases short and J 3 bases short, with 15 bases between. CDR3 nucleotide sequence: TGCGCCAGCAGCCCCGCGAGGGATAGGACAGATACGCAGTATTTT. It is translated as CASSPARDRTDTQYF.